This entry features one TCR beta chain sequence. Its antigen is currently unknown. Blood sampling was done at baseline, cycle 4 day 1, and cycle 7 day 1. The table came from immunoSEQ multiplex PCR; TCRdb's copy has only in-frame clones and leaves some out. The repertoire holds approximately 72,000 clones, 65% to 90% seen once, with around 1.5% in the top ten. The sample comes from a study of OX40 agonist ivuxolimab in advanced cancers. General observations from the study: Some of the nonresponding patients also showed low levels of normalized T-cell clonal expansion.

The CDR3 has 13 residues. V was cut by 5 bases and J by 8 bases, with 12 bases left in between. Germline CDR1 is SEHNR and CDR2 is FQNEAQ (reference sequence). The clonotype was recovered from an adult with an advanced solid tumor such as melanoma, head and neck, liver or kidney cancer. The sequences come from CD4+ or CD8+ T cells sorted from blood, collected in a trial of the OX40 agonist ivuxolimab. This chain links TRBV7-9 with TRBJ1-4; the D is unclear. The DNA of the CDR3 is TGTGCCAGCAGCCGAGGAGAAAGAGAAAAACTGTTTTTT. Its translation: CASSRGEREKLFF.